These T cell receptor beta chains were read from a single sample in a study of cytomegalovirus exposure and HLA in healthy donors. Data came from immunoSEQ multiplex PCR; TCRdb stores just in-frame clones and leaves some out. The data contain some 140,000 clones, about 84% of them seen just once; the ten biggest clones take up 5.6%. Sequencing was done on a sample of PBMCs. The source of these receptors is a woman in her 40s in good health and CMV-seropositive. Both conserved end residues are part of each CDR3. Fields, in order: V gene, J gene, D gene, clone size, CDR3 protein, CDR3 DNA. The D gene is left open where the match is weak. The size field is filled for only some rows; it gives once, few, many or a size class.

V: TRBV6-6
J: TRBJ1-5
D: TRBD1
size: few
CDR3: CASEAIGQGAKQPQHF
DNA: TGTGCCAGCGAGGCTATTGGACAGGGGGCGAAGCAGCCCCAGCATTTT

V: TRBV4-2
J: TRBJ1-1
D: .
size: .
CDR3: CASSQGIRTNTEAFF
DNA: TGTGCCAGCAGCCAAGGAATAAGGACAAACACTGAAGCTTTCTTT

V: TRBV5-4
J: TRBJ2-7
D: TRBD2
size: .
CDR3: CASSPTGTRGHEQYF
DNA: TGTGCCAGCAGCCCCACCGGGACTAGAGGTCACGAGCAGTACTTC

V: TRBV11-2
J: TRBJ2-5
D: TRBD2
size: .
CDR3: CASSAGTNGEETQYF
DNA: TGTGCCAGCAGCGCCGGGACTAACGGCGAGGAGACCCAGTACTTC

V: TRBV19
J: TRBJ2-7
D: .
size: .
CDR3: CASSMNGGALSYEQYF
DNA: TGTGCCAGTAGTATGAATGGAGGGGCGCTATCCTACGAGCAGTACTTC

V: TRBV6-6
J: TRBJ1-2
D: .
size: .
CDR3: CASSHDIVGYTF
DNA: TGTGCCAGCAGCCACGACATCGTTGGCTACACCTTC

V: TRBV19
J: TRBJ1-1
D: .
size: .
CDR3: CASSMAGRTEAFF
DNA: TGTGCCAGTAGTATGGCAGGGCGGACTGAAGCTTTCTTT

V: TRBV7-9
J: TRBJ2-7
D: TRBD2
size: .
CDR3: CASSPRGLAGDEQYF
DNA: TGTGCCAGCAGCCCCCGGGGACTAGCGGGAGACGAGCAGTACTTC

V: TRBV16
J: TRBJ1-1
D: TRBD1
size: few
CDR3: CASSQLVGGRKSDTEAFF
DNA: TGTGCCAGCAGCCAATTGGTAGGGGGCAGAAAGTCGGACACTGAAGCTTTCTTT

V: TRBV6-1
J: TRBJ1-5
D: TRBD1
size: few
CDR3: CASSGLTGSNQPQHF
DNA: TGTGCCAGCAGTGGATTGACAGGGAGCAATCAGCCCCAGCATTTT

V: TRBV11-3
J: TRBJ2-1
D: .
size: few
CDR3: CASSFRPPYNEQFF
DNA: TGTGCCAGCAGCTTCAGGCCCCCCTACAATGAGCAGTTCTTC

V: TRBV5-1
J: TRBJ2-7
D: .
size: .
CDR3: CASSLELISPYEQYF
DNA: TGCGCCAGCAGCTTGGAATTAATTTCTCCCTACGAGCAGTACTTC

V: TRBV29-1
J: TRBJ2-1
D: .
size: .
CDR3: CSATDYSSYNEQFF
DNA: TGCAGCGCTACGGACTATAGCTCCTACAATGAGCAGTTCTTC

V: TRBV7-3
J: TRBJ2-1
D: .
size: .
CDR3: CASSLLWRGQGWNEQFF
DNA: TGTGCCAGCAGCTTATTATGGAGGGGGCAGGGGTGGAATGAGCAGTTCTTC

V: TRBV27
J: TRBJ2-7
D: TRBD2
size: .
CDR3: CASSPLAGGPVYEQYF
DNA: TGTGCCAGCAGTCCCCTAGCGGGAGGGCCCGTGTACGAGCAGTACTTC

V: TRBV4-1
J: TRBJ1-6
D: .
size: .
CDR3: CASSLDSRPHSPLHF
DNA: TGCGCCAGCAGCTTGGACAGCCGGCCTCATTCACCCCTCCACTTT

V: TRBV2
J: TRBJ2-7
D: TRBD1
size: .
CDR3: CASSEAVGFGQGTYEQYF
DNA: TGTGCCAGCAGTGAAGCGGTGGGGTTTGGACAGGGAACCTACGAGCAGTACTTC

V: TRBV19
J: TRBJ1-2
D: .
size: .
CDR3: CASSIRGQGLSNYGYTF
DNA: TGTGCCAGTAGTATACGTGGCCAGGGGCTAAGTAACTATGGCTACACCTTC

V: TRBV11-2
J: TRBJ2-7
D: TRBD1
size: few
CDR3: CASSPGGYQRASPYEQYF
DNA: TGTGCCAGCAGCCCAGGGGGCTACCAACGTGCCAGCCCTTACGAGCAGTACTTC

V: TRBV28
J: TRBJ1-5
D: .
size: .
CDR3: CASSGAGDQPQHF
DNA: TGTGCCAGCAGTGGGGCGGGGGATCAGCCCCAGCATTTT

V: TRBV18
J: TRBJ1-1
D: TRBD1
size: .
CDR3: CASSPQRTGLNTEAFF
DNA: TGTGCCAGCTCACCACAGAGGACAGGGCTTAACACTGAAGCTTTCTTT

V: TRBV5-1
J: TRBJ2-7
D: .
size: .
CDR3: CASSLVGSTPGYEQYF
DNA: TGCGCCAGCAGCTTGGTCGGGAGCACACCCGGCTACGAGCAGTACTTC

V: TRBV5-1
J: TRBJ1-1
D: TRBD1
size: .
CDR3: CASSLDGTAYNTEAFF
DNA: TGCGCCAGCAGCTTAGACGGGACAGCCTATAACACTGAAGCTTTCTTT

V: TRBV7-8
J: TRBJ2-7
D: TRBD2
size: .
CDR3: CASSSGAGTRVSVQYF
DNA: TGTGCCAGCAGCTCCGGTGCCGGGACTAGAGTCTCTGTGCAGTACTTC

V: TRBV5-1
J: TRBJ1-5
D: TRBD1
size: .
CDR3: CASSLHKGQVRGQPQHF
DNA: TGCGCCAGCAGCTTACATAAAGGACAGGTGAGGGGTCAGCCCCAGCATTTT

V: TRBV5-1
J: TRBJ2-2
D: .
size: once
CDR3: CASSLVESGELFF
DNA: TGCGCCAGCAGCTTGGTGGAGTCTGGGGAGCTGTTTTTT

V: TRBV7-8
J: TRBJ2-7
D: .
size: .
CDR3: CASSFRDGGGWYF
DNA: TGTGCCAGCAGCTTCCGCGACGGAGGCGGATGGTACTTC

V: TRBV5-1
J: TRBJ1-1
D: .
size: .
CDR3: CASSLVGGKMNTEAFF
DNA: TGCGCCAGCAGCTTGGTGGGGGGAAAAATGAACACTGAAGCTTTCTTT

V: TRBV11-3
J: TRBJ2-1
D: .
size: .
CDR3: CASSLGSSYNEQFF
DNA: TGTGCCAGCAGCTTAGGGAGTTCCTACAATGAGCAGTTCTTC

V: TRBV6-1
J: TRBJ1-5
D: TRBD1
size: .
CDR3: CATSDRGPQHF
DNA: TGTGCCACCTCGGACAGGGGGCCCCAGCATTTT

V: TRBV28
J: TRBJ1-5
D: TRBD1
size: once
CDR3: CASRTGQTKPQHF
DNA: TGTGCCAGCAGAACGGGACAGACAAAGCCCCAGCATTTT

V: TRBV11-3
J: TRBJ2-5
D: .
size: .
CDR3: CASSLSSLETQYF
DNA: TGTGCCAGCAGCTTAAGCTCCTTGGAGACCCAGTACTTC

V: TRBV27
J: TRBJ1-4
D: TRBD1
size: once
CDR3: CASSKQGANNEKLFF
DNA: TGTGCCAGCAGTAAACAGGGGGCGAATAATGAAAAACTGTTTTTT

V: TRBV18
J: TRBJ2-7
D: .
size: .
CDR3: CASSPSDGAYEQYF
DNA: TGTGCCAGCTCACCAAGCGACGGGGCCTACGAGCAGTACTTC

V: TRBV2
J: TRBJ2-3
D: .
size: .
CDR3: CASSEEHLASTDTQYF
DNA: TGTGCCAGCAGTGAAGAGCATCTCGCTAGCACAGATACGCAGTATTTT

V: TRBV29-1
J: TRBJ2-1
D: .
size: .
CDR3: CSVSRGGPYNEQFF
DNA: TGCAGCGTGAGTCGGGGAGGCCCCTACAATGAGCAGTTCTTC

V: TRBV10-3
J: TRBJ2-7
D: TRBD1
size: .
CDR3: CAISATGTYEQYF
DNA: TGTGCCATCAGTGCGACAGGGACCTACGAGCAGTACTTC

V: TRBV6-6
J: TRBJ1-6
D: TRBD1
size: once
CDR3: CASSFRDSYNSPLHF
DNA: TGTGCCAGCAGTTTTCGGGACAGCTATAATTCACCCCTCCACTTT

V: TRBV5-1
J: TRBJ1-4
D: TRBD1
size: .
CDR3: CASSDTGERINEKLFF
DNA: TGCGCCAGCAGTGATACAGGGGAGAGGATTAATGAAAAACTGTTTTTT

V: TRBV28
J: TRBJ2-3
D: .
size: few
CDR3: CASSSSGLTTDTQYF
DNA: TGTGCCAGCAGTTCATCGGGACTGACCACAGATACGCAGTATTTT

V: TRBV7-9
J: TRBJ1-1
D: .
size: many
CDR3: CASSLSLVTEAFF
DNA: TGTGCCAGCAGCTTATCGCTAGTCACTGAAGCTTTCTTT

V: TRBV5-6
J: TRBJ1-2
D: .
size: .
CDR3: CASSRIDSGYGYTF
DNA: TGTGCCAGCAGCCGGATCGACAGTGGCTATGGCTACACCTTC

V: TRBV5-1
J: TRBJ1-2
D: TRBD1
size: .
CDR3: CASSLGQGQLYGYTF
DNA: TGCGCCAGCAGCTTAGGACAGGGTCAACTCTATGGCTACACCTTC

V: TRBV28
J: TRBJ2-7
D: TRBD1
size: .
CDR3: CASSQPGTAYEQYF
DNA: TGTGCCAGCAGTCAACCCGGGACAGCGTACGAGCAGTACTTC

V: TRBV6-5
J: TRBJ1-2
D: .
size: .
CDR3: CASSFVARGQDGYTF
DNA: TGTGCCAGCAGTTTCGTCGCGCGGGGTCAGGATGGCTACACCTTC

V: TRBV5-1
J: TRBJ1-1
D: TRBD1
size: .
CDR3: CASGGTGTPEAFF
DNA: TGCGCCAGCGGCGGGACAGGGACCCCGGAAGCTTTCTTT

V: TRBV10-3
J: TRBJ1-5
D: TRBD1
size: .
CDR3: CAISEGQGWDQPQHF
DNA: TGTGCCATCAGTGAGGGACAGGGCTGGGATCAGCCCCAGCATTTT

V: TRBV7-3
J: TRBJ2-1
D: .
size: once
CDR3: CASSLRGQNNNEQFF
DNA: TGTGCCAGCAGCCTTCGGGGACAAAACAACAATGAGCAGTTCTTC

V: TRBV7-8
J: TRBJ1-5
D: TRBD1
size: few
CDR3: CASSLGTGGSLSNQPQHF
DNA: TGTGCCAGCAGCTTAGGGACAGGTGGGAGCCTCAGCAATCAGCCCCAGCATTTT

V: TRBV5-1
J: TRBJ1-1
D: .
size: .
CDR3: CASSLAHGRDEAFF
DNA: TGCGCCAGCAGCTTGGCCCATGGACGGGATGAAGCTTTCTTT

V: TRBV10-3
J: TRBJ2-2
D: TRBD2
size: .
CDR3: CAILPTTGTREGPNTGELFF
DNA: TGTGCCATCTTACCTACAACTGGGACGCGGGAGGGCCCGAACACCGGGGAGCTGTTTTTT

V: TRBV27
J: TRBJ2-7
D: TRBD1
size: .
CDR3: CASRKTGTDNYEQYF
DNA: TGTGCCAGCAGAAAAACCGGGACAGATAACTACGAGCAGTACTTC

V: TRBV7-8
J: TRBJ2-5
D: .
size: .
CDR3: CASSHPGLPRGETQYF
DNA: TGTGCCAGCAGCCACCCCGGACTTCCGCGAGGAGAGACCCAGTACTTC

V: TRBV7-9
J: TRBJ2-2
D: TRBD2
size: .
CDR3: CASSFSAGGVYAGELFF
DNA: TGTGCCAGCAGCTTTTCGGCGGGAGGCGTCTACGCCGGGGAGCTGTTTTTT

V: TRBV18
J: TRBJ2-7
D: TRBD1
size: .
CDR3: CASSRDRGQEEQYF
DNA: TGTGCCAGCTCACGAGACAGGGGGCAAGAAGAGCAGTACTTC

V: TRBV10-3
J: TRBJ2-7
D: TRBD2
size: once
CDR3: CAISERGLAGYEQYF
DNA: TGTGCCATCAGTGAGAGGGGACTAGCGGGTTACGAGCAGTACTTC

V: TRBV7-2
J: TRBJ2-7
D: TRBD2
size: .
CDR3: CASSSPGLRAHEQYF
DNA: TGTGCCAGCAGCTCCCCGGGACTAAGGGCTCACGAGCAGTACTTC